These T cell receptor beta chains were read from a single sample in a study of blood T cell repertoires in COVID-19. Sequenced by immunoSEQ multiplex PCR; TCRdb stores in-frame clones only, minus some. Of fewer than 300,000 clones in the sample, over 75% were seen once. The material sequenced was PBMCs or T cells enriched from blood (not recorded which). The receptor source for this set is a woman in her 30s who had recovered from COVID-19. Each CDR3 is given without its conserved first and last residue.

>TRBV16
ASSQSARDREAF
>TRBV5-1
ASRLQETQY
>TRBV6-1
ASSELAGGQETQY
>TRBV28
ASSPGAGAGNQPQH
>TRBV28
ASRPQGSTDTQY
>TRBV5-6
ASSLLPGIRETQY
>TRBV5-1
ASSLSGTYMNTEAF
>TRBV5-4
ASSLDMYGYT
>TRBV5-1
ASSLAGNSPLH
>TRBV20-1
RLGSHEAF
>TRBV5-5
ASTQSIREEETQY
>TRBV3-1/TRBV3-2
ASSLRAGVETQY
>TRBV7-9
ASSLVGALGTEAF
>TRBV9
ASSSKSGTEAF
>TRBV30
AWEDKGFSYNEQF
>TRBV6-5
ASRGTGGLYNEQF
>TRBV5-1
ASSLGASSGNTIY
>TRBV2
ASTYRGGGYGYT
>TRBV5-1
ASSLAPQEDQPQH
>TRBV4-1
ASSQAGTSGRADTQY
>TRBV9
ASSVTRDRFDSPLH
>TRBV15
ATSRDLSGGSFGGEGYGYT
>TRBV7-8
ASSLVLARGNSPLH
>TRBV10-3
ASYRGGNTGELF
>TRBV9
ASSPRYRQSANYGYT
>TRBV10-1
ASSEGVAGGLETQY
>TRBV4-1
ASSRYAATNEKLF
>TRBV15
ATSTRTFNEQF
>TRBV28
ASSPRDEQF
>TRBV24-1
ATSASGSSYNEQF